The 30 T cell receptor beta chains in this list originate from one sample, sequenced in a study of PD-1 blockade in classical Hodgkin lymphoma. The protocol was immunoSEQ multiplex PCR, while the TCRdb copy is restricted to in-frame clones and leaves out a portion. The data show about 20,000 clones, roughly 76% seen once. Every patient relapsed after autologous stem cell transplantation, and brentuximab vedotin exposure varied. The sample was peripheral blood mononuclear cells (PBMCs), taken at baseline. Every receptor here comes from a human donor with classical Hodgkin lymphoma.

The rearrangement uses TRBV6-1 and TRBJ1-1; possibly TRBD1 for D (5 bases). Germline CDR1 and CDR2: MNHNS and SASEGT. The V end lost 4 bases, the J end lost 1 base, and 7 bases lay between the germline ends. The CDR3 covers 13 residues. CDR3 sequence (DNA): TGTGCCAGCAGTGTGGGACCGAACACTGAAGCTTTCTTT. Its translation is CASSVGPNTEAFF.

The genes are TRBV7-8 and TRBJ2-7, with D possibly matching TRBD2 (7 bases). There are 14 residues in the CDR3. V gave up 5 bases and J gave up 3 bases, with 14 bases separating them. Germline V gene data show CDR1 as SGHVS and CDR2 as FQNEAQ. CDR3 in amino acids: CASSLRGGGYEQYF. The DNA of the CDR3 is TGTGCCAGCAGCCTTAGGGGGGGCGGCTACGAGCAGTACTTC.

The sample holds a few counts of this clone. The rearrangement joins TRBV2 to TRBJ1-2; D ambiguous. CDR1 and CDR2 from the germline V gene are SNHLY and FYNNEI. This CDR3 is built from 14 residues. Deletions cut 6 bases from V and 7 bases from J, with 18 bases between. The CDR3 loop reads CASSPVGSGSGYTF. CDR3 coding DNA: TGTGCCAGCAGCCCGGTAGGCTCCGGGAGTGGCTACACCTTC. Looking up the rest from reference TRBV2 and TRBJ1-2 gives the full variable domain: EPEVTQTPSHQVTQMGQEVILRCVPISNHLYFYWYRQILGQKVEFLVSFYNNEISEKSEIFDDQFSVERPDGSNFTLKIRSTKLEDSAMYFCASSPVGSGSGYTFGSGTRLTVV.

The rearrangement links TRBV28 to TRBJ2-7; D is possibly TRBD1 (7 bases). The CDR3 length is 15 residues. Germline-derived CDR1 and CDR2 are MDHEN and SYDVKM. Between the trimmed V and J ends, which lost 2 bases and 4 bases, there was a span of 15 bases. CDR3 region: CASSLGGGAGYEQYF. The CDR3 DNA reads as TGTGCCAGCAGTTTAGGAGGGGGCGCCGGTTACGAGCAGTACTTC.

This chain connects TRBV7-6 to TRBJ1-3; D remains ambiguous. The CDR3 runs 17 residues. Trimming pared 0 bases from V and 4 bases from J, leaving 16 bases between. CDR1 is SGHVS, CDR2 FNYEAQ, per germline. The CDR3, as DNA: TGTGCCAGCAGCTTAGCCTCAGGCAAGGAGGTCGGAAACACCATATATTTT. Its translation is CASSLASGKEVGNTIYF.

The rearrangement joins TRBV6-6 to TRBJ1-5, with a possible D match to TRBD1 (5 bases). CDR3 length: 16 residues. V lost 1 base and J lost 3, with 13 bases in between. CDR1 is MNHNY, CDR2 SVGAGI, per germline (reference sequence). CDR3 bases: TGTGCCAGCAGTTACTTAAATCAGGGTACCAATCAGCCCCAGCATTTT. It is translated as CASSYLNQGTNQPQHF.

The rearrangement links TRBV6-6 to TRBJ2-3; the D is unclear. The CDR3 covers 13 residues. Trimming stripped 5 bases from V and 1 base from J, with 7 bases between. Germline CDR1 is MNHNY and CDR2 is SVGAGI (reference sequence). The chain's CDR3 is CASSARGTDTQYF. As DNA, the CDR3 is TGTGCCAGCAGTGCTAGAGGCACAGATACGCAGTATTTT.

The chain combines TRBV23-1 with TRBJ2-6; D possibly corresponds to TRBD1 (6 bases). TRBV23-1 counts as an open reading frame of uncertain function. This CDR3 has 19 amino acids. The V gene lost 2 bases and the J gene lost 2 bases, with 19 bases spanning the gap. The chain's CDR3 is CASSQNGAGVCPGANVLTF. In nucleotides, the CDR3 is TGCGCCAGCAGTCAAAACGGTGCAGGGGTTTGCCCTGGGGCCAACGTCCTGACTTTC.

This clone was detected only a few times. The chain uses TRBV4-1 and TRBJ1-5; D might be TRBD1 (5 bases). Deletions cut 2 bases from V and 7 bases from J, with 15 bases between. Per germline, CDR1 MGHRA and CDR2 YSYEKL. The CDR3 is 15 residues long. The CDR3 protein is CASSQQDMAGQPQHF. The CDR3 coding sequence is TGCGCCAGCAGCCAACAGGACATGGCGGGGCAGCCCCAGCATTTT.

This chain joins TRBV7-2 and TRBJ2-1, with D possibly being TRBD1 or TRBD2 (5 bases each). The CDR3 runs 14 residues. In germline, CDR1 is SGHTA, CDR2 FQGNSA. V shed 2 bases and J shed 6 bases, with 11 bases lying between them. CDR3 amino acids: CASSLQAGANEQFF. The CDR3 nucleotides read TGTGCCAGCAGCTTACAGGCCGGGGCCAATGAGCAGTTCTTC.

This sequence joins TRBV7-9 and TRBJ1-1, with TRBD1 as a possible D gene (5 bases). The CDR3 loop spans 15 amino acids. Trimming removed 7 bases at V and 6 bases at J, with 21 bases between. In germline, CDR1 is SEHNR, CDR2 FQNEAQ (reference sequence). Here the CDR3 reads CASTTSGRGWAEAFF. The CDR3 DNA is TGTGCCAGCACGACTTCGGGGAGGGGCTGGGCTGAAGCTTTCTTT.

This clone was counted between two and nine times. V gene TRBV7-3 combines with J gene TRBJ1-1; no reliable D call. Germline V gene sequence: CDR1 SGHTA, CDR2 FQGTGA. V lost 5 bases, J lost 8 bases, and 15 bases lay in between. The CDR3 contains 13 residues. The CDR3 spells CASSPHPGAEAFF. CDR3 nucleotide sequence: TGTGCCAGCAGCCCACACCCGGGTGCGGAAGCTTTCTTT.

The chain joins TRBV9 to TRBJ2-7, with TRBD2 matching over 9 bases. The V segment lost 7 bases and the J segment 3 bases; nucleotides outside the gene matches: 2. Germline loops: CDR1 SGDLS, CDR2 YYNGEE. CDR3 length: 12 residues. This CDR3 is CASGRGGYEQYF. DNA of the CDR3: TGTGCCAGCGGGCGGGGGGGCTACGAGCAGTACTTC.

The genes are TRBV7-6 and TRBJ1-1; 10 bases line up with TRBD1. The J segment lost 2 bases and the V segment lost 0 bases, leaving 9 bases of the junction unmatched. The germline gives CDR1 SGHVS, CDR2 FNYEAQ. The CDR3 totals 18 residues. CDR3: CASSLAIPGQGLNTEAFF. The CDR3 DNA is TGTGCCAGCAGCTTAGCGATACCGGGACAGGGGTTAAACACTGAAGCTTTCTTT.

This sequence joins TRBV7-8 and TRBJ2-3; D may be TRBD1 or TRBD2 (5 bases each). V lost 5 bases and J 6 bases, leaving 12 bases between the germline ends. Germline V gene data show CDR1 as SGHVS and CDR2 as FQNEAQ. This CDR3 region has 13 residues. The CDR3 DNA reads as TGTGCCAGCAGCCCACCCAGGGAGGATACGCAGTATTTT. Translation gives CASSPPREDTQYF.

This clone showed up just a few times. The chain combines TRBV29-1 with TRBJ2-7, with 9 bases that match TRBD1. Trimming took 4 bases from V and 7 from J; bases not matched to a gene: 8. Germline V CDR1 and CDR2: SQVTM, ANQGSEA. The CDR3 consists of 13 residues. CDR3 coding DNA: TGCAGCGTTGTTACAGGGGGCTTTTCAGAGCAGTACTTC. This encodes CSVVTGGFSEQYF.

This sequence joins TRBV5-4 and TRBJ1-2; D gene ambiguous. Trimming left V 6 bases short and J 2 bases short, with 11 bases between. The CDR3 sequence is 13 residues long. Looked up from germline, CDR1 is SGHNT and CDR2 is YYREEE (reference sequence). In DNA form, the CDR3 reads TGTGCCAGCACGGCAGATTGGAACTATGGCTACACCTTC. This encodes CASTADWNYGYTF.

CDR3 in amino acids: CASSSTGAADTQYF. The CDR3 DNA is TGTGCCAGCAGCTCGACAGGCGCCGCAGATACGCAGTATTTT. This chain uses TRBV5-4 with TRBJ2-3; D perhaps matches TRBD1 (6 bases). Germline V gene lookup returns CDR1 SGHNT and CDR2 YYREEE (reference sequence). V gave up 3 bases and J gave up 4 bases, with 12 bases separating them. The CDR3 length is 14 residues. The entire variable domain, with the rest obtained from reference TRBV5-4 and TRBJ2-3, is as follows: ETGVTQSPTHLIKTRGQQVTLRCSSQSGHNTVSWYQQALGQGPQFIFQYYREEENGRGNFPPRFSGLQFPNYSSELNVNALELDDSALYLCASSSTGAADTQYFGPGTRLTVL.

The sample holds one count of this clone. The rearrangement uses TRBV7-9 and TRBJ2-7; D gene uncertain. The CDR3 spans 13 residues. Germline V lookup: CDR1 SEHNR, CDR2 FQNEAQ (reference sequence). The V end lost 1 base, the J end lost 0 bases, and 4 bases lay between the germline ends. The CDR3, as DNA: TGTGCCAGCAGCTTAGACAGCTCCTACGAGCAGTACTTC. This codes for CASSLDSSYEQYF.

Comments on this clone: Additional DNA sequences in this sample encode the identical CDR3. The CDR3, as DNA: TGTGCCAGCAGCTTCGGTAGCGGAGGAGAGACCCAGTACTTC. Translating gives CASSFGSGGETQYF. The chain recombines TRBV13 with TRBJ2-5; a possible D gene is TRBD2 (6 bases). This CDR3 has 14 residues. The V end lost 3 bases, the J end lost 4 bases, and 12 bases lay between the germline ends. The germline V gene has CDR1 PRHDT and CDR2 FYEKMQ (reference sequence).

CDR3 sequence (DNA): TGTGCCAGCAGCCCCCAAACGAACAATGAGCAGTTCTTC. It codes for CASSPQTNNEQFF. The J gene is TRBJ2-1, the V gene TRBV7-7; no firm D call. Germline V gene sequence: CDR1 SSHAT, CDR2 FNYEAQ (reference sequence). CDR3 size: 13 residues. Trimming removed 5 bases from V and 5 bases from J, with 10 bases in between.

This rearrangement joins TRBV7-2 to TRBJ2-3; TRBD2 aligns across 7 bases. V lost 4 bases to trimming and J lost 0 bases; unmatched junction nucleotides: 4. CDR3 size: 15 residues. CDR1 and CDR2 (germline): SGHTA, FQGNSA. This CDR3 reads CASSSSGHSTDTQYF. The DNA for the CDR3 is TGTGCCAGCAGCTCTAGCGGCCATAGCACAGATACGCAGTATTTT.

The chain combines TRBV2 with TRBJ1-3; no clear D gene. V was shortened by 4 bases and J by 0 bases, with 10 bases between the two germline ends. The CDR3 extends over 15 amino acids. Germline assignment: CDR1 SNHLY and CDR2 FYNNEI. The CDR3 DNA reads TGTGCCAGCAGTGTCGAGGGCCCCTCTGGAAACACCATATATTTT. Translated, it gives CASSVEGPSGNTIYF.

V is TRBV30 and J is TRBJ2-7; D is unclear. The germline gives CDR1 GTSNPN, CDR2 SVGIG (reference sequence). V lost 1 base, J lost 2 bases, and 9 bases lay in between. The CDR3 contains 13 residues. CDR3 loop: CAWSEKQTYEQYF. CDR3 in DNA: TGTGCCTGGAGTGAAAAGCAAACCTACGAGCAGTACTTC. The entire variable domain, with the rest obtained from reference TRBV30 and TRBJ2-7, is as follows: SQTIHQWPATLVQPVGSPLSLECTVEGTSNPNLYWYRQAAGRGLQLLFYSVGIGQISSEVPQNLSASRPQDRQFILSSKKLLLSDSGFYLCAWSEKQTYEQYFGPGTRLTVT.

The genes are TRBV5-4 and TRBJ1-1; no firm D call. Germline CDR1 and CDR2: SGHNT and YYREEE (reference sequence). This CDR3 has 12 amino acids. Trimming cost V 3 bases and J 1 base, with 4 bases left between them. CDR3 bases: TGTGCCAGCAGCTCACCGAACACTGAAGCTTTCTTT. Translating gives CASSSPNTEAFF.

This clone was detected only once. This rearrangement joins TRBV5-1 to TRBJ1-2; 9 bases agree with TRBD1. Trimming cost V 4 bases and J 6 bases; bases outside gene matches: 10. The CDR3 length is 15 residues. CDR1 is SGHRS and CDR2 is YFSETQ in the germline V gene. The CDR3 region has the DNA TGCGCCAGCAGCCCAGGACAGGGGTCATATCATGGCTACACCTTC. It is translated as CASSPGQGSYHGYTF.

This clone has just one count. The genes are TRBV2 and TRBJ2-2; D could derive from TRBD1 or TRBD2 (5 bases each). Deletions cut 1 base from V and 13 bases from J, with 16 bases between. CDR3 length: 14 residues. Germline loops: CDR1 SNHLY, CDR2 FYNNEI. The CDR3 here is CASSEGGRRWLLFF. Written as DNA, the CDR3 is TGTGCCAGCAGTGAAGGGGGACGGCGCTGGCTGCTGTTTTTT.

The chain links TRBV27 to TRBJ2-7; 15 bases are a match to TRBD2. Trimming cost V 6 bases and J 2 bases; bases outside gene matches: 8. This CDR3 is built from 17 residues. Germline CDR1 and CDR2: MNHEY and SMNVEV (reference sequence). This chain's CDR3 is CASSPGLAGGIAYEQYF. CDR3 DNA sequence: TGTGCCAGCAGCCCCGGACTAGCGGGAGGGATCGCCTACGAGCAGTACTTC.

This rearrangement joins TRBV6-6 to TRBJ1-5, with D possibly matching TRBD1 (5 bases). Trimming shortened V by 2 bases and J by 2 bases, and 13 bases separated the two germline ends. The germline CDR1 and CDR2 sequences are MNHNY and SVGAGI (reference sequence). This CDR3 is built from 16 residues. CDR3 DNA: TGTGCCAGCAGTTACCGCGATGGGGGGGGCAATCAGCCCCAGCATTTT. This translates into CASSYRDGGGNQPQHF.

The V gene is TRBV7-9, the J gene TRBJ2-4; tentative D call: TRBD2 (6 bases). Germline CDR1 reads SEHNR; CDR2 reads FQNEAQ (reference sequence). V was clipped by 5 bases and J by 4 bases, with 18 bases between them. There are 16 residues in the CDR3. The CDR3 bases are TGTGCCAGCAGCCAGACAGCCACGGACTATAAAAACATTCAGTACTTC. Translating it yields CASSQTATDYKNIQYF.